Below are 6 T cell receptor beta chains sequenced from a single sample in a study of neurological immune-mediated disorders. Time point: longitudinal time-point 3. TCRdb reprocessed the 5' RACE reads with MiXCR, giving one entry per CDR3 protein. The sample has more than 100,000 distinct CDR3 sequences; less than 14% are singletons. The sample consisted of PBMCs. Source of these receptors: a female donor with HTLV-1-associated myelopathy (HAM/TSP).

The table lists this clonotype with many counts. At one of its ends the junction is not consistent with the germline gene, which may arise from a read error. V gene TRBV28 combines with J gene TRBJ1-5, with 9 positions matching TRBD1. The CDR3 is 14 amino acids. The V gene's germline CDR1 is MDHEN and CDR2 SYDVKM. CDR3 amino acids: CVSSLGQGGQPQHF. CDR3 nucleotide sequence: TGTGTCAGCAGTTTGGGACAGGGTGGGCAGCCCCAGCATTTT.

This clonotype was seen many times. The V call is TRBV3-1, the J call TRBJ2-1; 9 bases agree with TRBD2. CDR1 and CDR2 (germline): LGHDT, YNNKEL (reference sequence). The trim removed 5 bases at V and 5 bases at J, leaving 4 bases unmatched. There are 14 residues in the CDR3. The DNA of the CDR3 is TGTGCCAGCAGCTCGCGGGGGGGGGACAATGAGCAGTTCTTC. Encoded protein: CASSSRGGDNEQFF.

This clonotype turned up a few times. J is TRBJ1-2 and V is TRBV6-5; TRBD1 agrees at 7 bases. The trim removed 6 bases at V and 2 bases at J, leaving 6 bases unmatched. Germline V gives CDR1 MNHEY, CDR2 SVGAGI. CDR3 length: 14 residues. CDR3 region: CASSRQGWNYGYTF. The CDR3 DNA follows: TGTGCCAGCAGCCGACAGGGTTGGAACTATGGCTACACCTTC.

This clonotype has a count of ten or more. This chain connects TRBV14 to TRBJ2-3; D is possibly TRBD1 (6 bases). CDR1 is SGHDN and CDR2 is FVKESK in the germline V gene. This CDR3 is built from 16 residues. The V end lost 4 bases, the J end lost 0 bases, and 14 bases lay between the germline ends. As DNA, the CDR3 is TGTGCCAGCAGCCTTCGACAGGCGGCTAGCACAGATACGCAGTATTTT. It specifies CASSLRQAASTDTQYF. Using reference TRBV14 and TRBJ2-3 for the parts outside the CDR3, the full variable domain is EAGVTQFPSHSVIEKGQTVTLRCDPISGHDNLYWYRRVMGKEIKFLLHFVKESKQDESGMPNNRFLAERTGGTYSTLKVQPAELEDSGVYFCASSLRQAASTDTQYFGPGTRLTVL.

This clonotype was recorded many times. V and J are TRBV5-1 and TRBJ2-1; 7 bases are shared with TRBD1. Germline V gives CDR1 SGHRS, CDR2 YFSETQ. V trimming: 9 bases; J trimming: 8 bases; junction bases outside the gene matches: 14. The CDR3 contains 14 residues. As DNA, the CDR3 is TGCGCCAACAAGGCTTCGGACAGGATCGATGAGCAGTTCTTC. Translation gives CANKASDRIDEQFF.

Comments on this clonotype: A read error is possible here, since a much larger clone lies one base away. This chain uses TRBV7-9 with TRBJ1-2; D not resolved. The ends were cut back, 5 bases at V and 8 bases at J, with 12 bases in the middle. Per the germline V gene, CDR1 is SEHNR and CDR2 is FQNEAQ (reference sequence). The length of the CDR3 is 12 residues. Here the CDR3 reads CASSHVQEGYTF. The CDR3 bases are TGTGCCAGCAGCCATGTCCAGGAAGGCTACACCTTC.